These 31 T cell receptor beta chains originate from one sample sequenced in a study of Graves' ophthalmopathy and Graves' hyperthyroidism. TCR beta CDR3 regions were amplified from RNA transcripts. HTBI primers were used in a first-round RT-PCR, which preceded a second-round multiplex PCR. TCRdb reanalysed the multiplex PCR reads using MiXCR and keeps one entry per CDR3 protein. Of 360,000 or so distinct CDR3 sequences listed, about 18% are singletons. Sequencing input: peripheral blood. These TCRs come from a woman aged 18 to 35 with Graves' ophthalmopathy.

At least ten counts were recorded for this clonotype. The V gene is TRBV20-1, the J gene TRBJ2-7; 7 bases align to TRBD2. The length of the CDR3 is 14 residues. V shed 6 bases, J shed 0 bases, and the junction held 8 bases outside the gene matches. Germline loops: CDR1 DFQATT, CDR2 SNEGSKA (reference sequence). CDR3 sequence: CSAGGRGSSYEQYF. The CDR3 DNA reads TGCAGTGCCGGAGGGCGGGGGAGCTCCTACGAGCAGTACTTC.

The chain uses TRBV7-6 and TRBJ2-7; TRBD2 matches 12 bases. The CDR3 is made up of 17 amino acids. The J segment lost 5 bases and the V segment lost 2 bases, leaving 10 bases of the junction unmatched. CDR1 is SGHVS, CDR2 FNYEAQ, per germline. For the CDR3, the DNA is TGTGCCAGCAGCTTACTAGCGGGAGGGCCACTGGGAAACGAGCAGTACTTC. It specifies CASSLLAGGPLGNEQYF.

This clonotype was observed at least ten times. This chain connects TRBV6-1 to TRBJ2-7; 7 nucleotides agree with TRBD2. The CDR3 contains 13 residues. Germline CDR1 MNHNS, CDR2 SASEGT. V lost 7 bases and J lost 2; bases outside the gene matches: 5. This CDR3 is CASTRGRAYEQYF. Here the CDR3 DNA reads TGTGCCAGCACTAGAGGGAGGGCCTACGAGCAGTACTTC.

This clonotype was seen many times. This chain joins TRBV30 and TRBJ2-2; D ambiguous. Germline V gene sequence: CDR1 GTSNPN, CDR2 SVGIG (reference sequence). The CDR3 is 14 amino acids. V was shortened by 0 bases and J by 3 bases, with 8 bases between the two germline ends. In DNA, the CDR3 is TGTGCCTGGAGTGTACGCTGGGACACCGGGGAGCTGTTTTTT. It encodes CAWSVRWDTGELFF.

In its sample, this clonotype was seen many times. The chain joins TRBV28 to TRBJ2-7; the D gene could be TRBD1 or TRBD2 (5 bases each). Germline assignment: CDR1 MDHEN and CDR2 SYDVKM. CDR3 length: 15 residues. The germline V and J ends were trimmed by 2 bases and 4 bases, with 15 bases remaining between them. The CDR3 sequence: CASSLQGSTRYEQYF. The CDR3 DNA reads as TGTGCCAGCAGTTTACAGGGCTCCACTAGGTACGAGCAGTACTTC.

This clonotype appeared many times. The chain uses TRBV19 and TRBJ1-1; maybe TRBD1 (5 bases). CDR3 length: 13 amino acids. The V gene's germline CDR1 is LNHDA and CDR2 SQIVND (reference sequence). V gave up 5 bases and J gave up 5 bases, with 12 bases separating them. The CDR3 spells CASSPFGGTEAFF. CDR3 nucleotide sequence: TGTGCCAGTAGTCCCTTCGGGGGTACTGAAGCTTTCTTT. The full variable domain, completed using reference TRBV19 and TRBJ1-1, is DGGITQSPKYLFRKEGQNVTLSCEQNLNHDAMYWYRQDPGQGLRLIYYSQIVNDFQKGDIAEGYSVSREKKESFPLTVTSAQKNPTAFYLCASSPFGGTEAFFGQGTRLTVV.

The V call is TRBV6-1, the J call TRBJ2-7; the D is unclear. Germline V gene data show CDR1 as MNHNS and CDR2 as SASEGT. The CDR3 runs to 14 residues. Trimming took off 1 base at V and 3 bases at J, with 10 bases between the two ends. CDR3 protein: CASSEGRRRYEQYF. The CDR3 nucleotides are TGTGCCAGCAGTGAAGGACGAAGGCGCTACGAGCAGTACTTC.

The rearrangement links TRBV18 to TRBJ2-7, with no clear D. Germline CDR1 and CDR2: KGHSH and LQKENI. V lost 6 bases, J lost 3 bases, and 24 bases lay in between. This CDR3 is built from 17 residues. The CDR3 coding sequence is TGTGCCAGCTCCTACCTTGCAGCGCCGGCCCTAAACTACGAGCAGTACTTC. This translates into CASSYLAAPALNYEQYF.

This clonotype was counted many times. The V call is TRBV27, the J call TRBJ1-1; tentatively, D is TRBD1 (5 bases). V was cut by 8 bases and J by 10 bases, with 20 bases left in between. CDR1 and CDR2 (germline): MNHEY, SMNVEV (reference sequence). There are 13 residues in the CDR3. Here the CDR3 reads CASGDLNPLLAFF. CDR3 nucleotides: TGTGCCAGCGGGGACCTGAATCCATTACTAGCTTTCTTT.

At least ten counts were recorded for this clonotype. The chain joins TRBV6-5 to TRBJ2-2, with TRBD2 matching over 8 bases. Looked up from germline, CDR1 is MNHEY and CDR2 is SVGAGI. The CDR3 extends over 20 amino acids. V shed 5 bases, J shed 2 bases, and the junction held 19 bases outside the gene matches. CDR3 protein: CASSHFRGGGGSYNTGELFF. Here the CDR3 DNA reads TGTGCCAGCAGTCACTTTCGGGGGGGCGGGGGTTCATACAACACCGGGGAGCTGTTTTTT.

At least ten counts were recorded for this clonotype. This chain joins TRBV6-1 and TRBJ1-1; TRBD1 might be the D (5 bases). Per the germline V gene, CDR1 is MNHNS and CDR2 is SASEGT. The CDR3 has 15 residues. V dropped 6 bases and J dropped 0 bases, with 14 bases sitting between them. The CDR3 DNA reads TGTGCCAGCAGCCCAACCGGGACGATGAACACTGAAGCTTTCTTT. This translates into CASSPTGTMNTEAFF.

This clonotype has a count of ten or more. The genes are TRBV27 and TRBJ1-5; no clear D gene. The ends were cut back, 3 bases at V and 2 bases at J, with 5 bases in the middle. Germline V gene data show CDR1 as MNHEY and CDR2 as SMNVEV (reference sequence). The CDR3 totals 13 residues. CDR3 in DNA: TGTGCCAGCAGTTTCAGGCGCAATCAGCCCCAGCATTTT. This encodes CASSFRRNQPQHF.

This clonotype was observed many times. V gene TRBV6-4 combines with J gene TRBJ1-6, with D unresolved. V was trimmed by 10 bases and J by 9 bases, leaving 13 bases between them. The CDR3 has 12 amino acids. CDR1 is MRHNA and CDR2 is SNTAGT in the germline V gene. In nucleotides, the CDR3 is TGTGCCACAGCCCCCCGAAGTTCACCCCTCCACTTT. Protein sequence: CATAPRSSPLHF.

This clonotype has a handful of counts. At one boundary the junction diverges from the germline segment, which might be a read error. The chain combines TRBV6-5 with TRBJ2-7; 9 nucleotides agree with TRBD1. Germline V gene lookup returns CDR1 MNHEY and CDR2 SVGAGI. The length of the CDR3 is 15 residues. The CDR3 here is CASSSQPTGGATQGF. Here the CDR3 DNA reads TGTGCCAGCAGTTCCCAACCGACAGGGGGAGCCACCCAGGGCTTC.

This clonotype was picked up many times. This chain uses TRBV25-1 with TRBJ2-7, with 9 bases that match TRBD2. This CDR3 contains 16 residues. The ends lost 2 bases at V and 4 bases at J; junction bases unmatched: 9. Looked up from germline, CDR1 is MGHDK and CDR2 is SYGVNS. CDR3 loop: CASSEPLREGRYEQYF. CDR3 bases: TGTGCCAGCAGTGAACCTCTGCGGGAGGGCCGGTACGAGCAGTACTTC.

In this sample, this clonotype turned up many times. V is TRBV6-2 or TRBV6-3 and J is TRBJ2-5, with a weak D call TRBD2 (5 bases). Deletions cut 2 bases from V and 5 bases from J, with 18 bases between. The CDR3 is 16 amino acids. Germline CDR1 MNHEY, CDR2 SVGEGT. CDR3 amino acids: CASSYLIGSSAETQYF. The CDR3 DNA follows: TGTGCCAGCAGTTACCTTATTGGGAGTAGCGCGGAGACCCAGTACTTC.

The chain couples TRBV6-1 to TRBJ1-1, with D possibly matching TRBD1 (6 bases). The CDR3 has 14 residues. Between the trimmed V and J ends, which lost 7 bases and 5 bases, there was a span of 17 bases. The germline V gene encodes CDR1 MNHNS and CDR2 SASEGT. Here the CDR3 reads CASKGKGVITEAFF. In DNA, the CDR3 is TGTGCCAGCAAAGGGAAGGGGGTAATTACTGAAGCTTTCTTT.

Many counts were recorded for this clonotype. V usage is TRBV28 and J usage is TRBJ1-5; no clear D. Germline V gene sequence: CDR1 MDHEN, CDR2 SYDVKM. The CDR3 sequence is 13 residues long. The V end lost 3 bases, the J end lost 5 bases, and 8 bases lay between the germline ends. The CDR3 coding sequence is TGTGCCAGCAGTTTGGGCTACTATCAGCCCCAGCATTTT. Its translation is CASSLGYYQPQHF. The full variable domain, in which reference TRBV28 and TRBJ1-5 provide the parts outside the CDR3, is DVKVTQSSRYLVKRTGEKVFLECVQDMDHENMFWYRQDPGLGLRLIYFSYDVKMKEKGDIPEGYSVSREKKERFSLILESASTNQTSMYLCASSLGYYQPQHFGDGTRLSIL.

In this sample, this clonotype turned up many times. V gene TRBV15 combines with J gene TRBJ1-1; D possibly corresponds to TRBD1 (6 bases). CDR3 length: 15 amino acids. Germline V lookup: CDR1 LNHNV, CDR2 YYDKDF (reference sequence). The germline V and J ends were trimmed by 0 bases and 6 bases, with 14 bases remaining between them. CDR3 in DNA: TGTGCCACCAGCAGAGATCCGAAGGGGGAGGCTGAAGCTTTCTTT. Its translation is CATSRDPKGEAEAFF.

This clonotype was observed at least ten times. This chain connects TRBV6-5 to TRBJ2-7; TRBD2 agrees at 9 bases. Germline CDR1 is MNHEY and CDR2 is SVGAGI. V trimming: 2 bases; J trimming: 4 bases; junction bases outside the gene matches: 9. The CDR3 covers 16 residues. CDR3 bases: TGTGCCAGCAGTTACCCACTCGATAGCGGGAGTTACGAGCAGTACTTC. Protein product: CASSYPLDSGSYEQYF.

V usage is TRBV18 and J usage is TRBJ2-6, with no clear D. Trimming took off 2 bases at V and 0 bases at J, with 8 bases between the two ends. The germline gives CDR1 KGHSH, CDR2 LQKENI. The CDR3 is made up of 16 amino acids. The CDR3 loop reads CASSPTFFSGANVLTF. CDR3 DNA sequence: TGTGCCAGCTCACCAACGTTTTTCTCTGGGGCCAACGTCCTGACTTTC.

This rearrangement joins TRBV11-2 to TRBJ2-5; 9 bases fit TRBD2. The germline gives CDR1 SGHAT, CDR2 FQNNGV. The CDR3 is 17 amino acids. V was pared by 2 bases and J by 2 bases, with 9 bases of the junction left unmatched. In nucleotides, the CDR3 is TGTGCCAGCAGCTTATGGGGTAGCGGGGGCTTTCAAGAGACCCAGTACTTC. Its protein product is CASSLWGSGGFQETQYF.

This clonotype occurred many times. This chain connects TRBV12-3 or TRBV12-4 to TRBJ2-7; TRBD2 aligns across 13 bases. This CDR3 contains 18 residues. The V segment lost 5 bases and the J segment 5 bases; nucleotides outside the gene matches: 15. CDR3 sequence: CASSARLAGGSILNEQYF. In DNA, the CDR3 is TGTGCCAGCAGTGCTCGACTAGCGGGAGGATCGATCCTGAACGAGCAGTACTTC.

In this sample, this clonotype turned up many times. The chain is built from TRBV6-5 and TRBJ2-5; D is tentatively TRBD1 or TRBD2 (6 bases each). CDR1 and CDR2 (germline): MNHEY, SVGAGI. This CDR3 comprises 15 residues. V gave up 2 bases and J gave up 5 bases, with 15 bases separating them. The CDR3 DNA reads TGTGCCAGCAGTTACGAATCGGGGGCTGGGGAGACCCAGTACTTC. The encoded protein is CASSYESGAGETQYF.

At least ten counts were recorded for this clonotype. V gene TRBV6-1 combines with J gene TRBJ1-1, with D possibly matching TRBD1 (6 bases). Germline V gene lookup returns CDR1 MNHNS and CDR2 SASEGT. Trimming shortened V by 10 bases and J by 4 bases, and 19 bases separated the two germline ends. CDR3 size: 14 residues. CDR3 DNA: TGTGCCACCAAACAGGGTAGGGTGAGCACTGAAGCTTTCTTT. The encoded protein is CATKQGRVSTEAFF.

This clonotype was counted many times. V and J are TRBV15 and TRBJ1-5; D uncertain. This CDR3 has 16 residues. CDR1 is LNHNV, CDR2 YYDKDF, per germline (reference sequence). V dropped 0 bases and J dropped 1 base, with 10 bases sitting between them. The CDR3 nucleotides are TGTGCCACCAGCAGAGAATCCCGGGAGAGCAATCAGCCCCAGCATTTT. This gives the protein CATSRESRESNQPQHF.

The chain employs TRBV6-2 or TRBV6-3 and TRBJ1-2; D may be TRBD1 (5 bases). Looked up from germline, CDR1 is MNHEY and CDR2 is SVGEGT. This CDR3 is built from 15 residues. The germline V and J ends were trimmed by 0 bases and 4 bases, with 12 bases remaining between them. As DNA, the CDR3 is TGTGCCAGCAGTTACTCTCCGGACACGATCTATGGCTACACCTTC. It translates to CASSYSPDTIYGYTF.

The table lists this clonotype with many counts. J is TRBJ2-5 and V is TRBV2; 9 bases are a match to TRBD2. The germline gives CDR1 SNHLY, CDR2 FYNNEI. V lost 6 bases to trimming and J lost 2 bases; unmatched junction nucleotides: 19. CDR3 length equals 19 residues. The CDR3 DNA reads TGTGCCAGCAGCCCTCGGACTGGCGGGGGGGCGGGGAGGCAAGAGACCCAGTACTTC. It is translated as CASSPRTGGGAGRQETQYF.

V and J are TRBV10-3 and TRBJ2-7, with unresolved D. The CDR3 contains 15 residues. The germline V and J ends were trimmed by 0 bases and 1 base, with 10 bases remaining between them. Germline CDR1 ENHRY, CDR2 SYGVKD. This chain's CDR3 is CAISESNTGSYEQYF. DNA for the CDR3: TGTGCCATCAGTGAGTCGAATACTGGGTCCTACGAGCAGTACTTC.

This clonotype occurred once. This sequence joins TRBV6-2 or TRBV6-3 and TRBJ1-5, with D tentatively TRBD1 (5 bases). Germline V gene data show CDR1 as MNHEY and CDR2 as SVGEGT. The CDR3 totals 14 residues. V lost 0 bases and J 6 bases, leaving 9 bases between the germline ends. This chain's CDR3 is CASSYSRGTQPQHF. The CDR3 region has the DNA TGTGCCAGCAGTTACTCGCGGGGGACTCAGCCCCAGCATTTT.

There are many counts of this clonotype. The chain is built from TRBV28 and TRBJ1-5; perhaps TRBD1 as D (5 bases). Germline V gives CDR1 MDHEN, CDR2 SYDVKM. The CDR3 is made up of 11 amino acids. V dropped 6 bases and J dropped 6 bases, with 6 bases sitting between them. The CDR3 spells CASSTGQPQHF. The CDR3 DNA reads as TGTGCCAGCAGCACAGGTCAGCCCCAGCATTTT.